This T cell receptor beta chain was recorded in a study of T cell responses to AZD1222 COVID-19 vaccine. Findings and limits, study-wide: Most donors were white British and more were female, and clonal diversity was possibly underestimated.

The protocol was immunoSEQ multiplex PCR, while the TCRdb copy is restricted to in-frame clones and leaves out a portion. The table includes over 65,000 clones, less than 90% detected once. In the case of this clone: Its specificity is not known.

The sample in question was peripheral blood, obtained on day 0 of AZD1222 vaccination. The sequence was collected from an adult in good health.

The CDR3 nucleotides are TGTGCCAGCAGCACACGGACAGGGGAAGGCACTGAAGCTTTCTTT. This gives the protein CASSTRTGEGTEAFF. This chain joins TRBV21-1 and TRBJ1-1; the DNA was not used to check the table's D call, TRBD1. TRBV21-1 is a pseudogene. This CDR3 is 15 amino acids long.